The sequence of this T cell receptor beta chain was determined in a study of T cell responses to AZD1222 COVID-19 vaccine. The V segment lost 7 bases and the J segment 7 bases; nucleotides outside the gene matches: 9. CDR1 is SNHLY and CDR2 is FYNNEI in the germline V gene. The CDR3 is made up of 15 amino acids. Whole-study findings and limits: Repertoires were collected only later (after the peak T cell response had occurred). Seropositive status at baseline applied to only six AZD1222 recipients. Clonal diversity may have been underestimated, and the donors were mostly white British, with more females than males. Mapped onto spike, vaccine-associated CD4 TCRs spanned it and were dominant at 160-218 and 743-854.

Measured with immunoSEQ multiplex PCR; TCRdb has only the in-frame clones, and not every one. The table has some 160,000 clones, just under 95% seen once. With regard to this clone: Its antigen is unidentified.

The sequence derives from an adult in good health. The specimen comprised peripheral blood, sampled on day 0 of AZD1222 vaccination. The chain uses TRBV2 and TRBJ1-6; 8 nucleotides line up with TRBD1. CDR3 region: CASTKRQGINSPLHF. The CDR3, as DNA: TGTGCCAGCACTAAAAGACAGGGGATCAATTCACCCCTCCACTTT.